This TCR beta chain was sequenced during a study of cytomegalovirus exposure and HLA in healthy donors. Study-wide context: The same platform was used for the roughly 130 validation repertoires and the roughly 720 first-cohort repertoires, a later analysis reported.

Here immunoSEQ multiplex PCR was the method, and the copy in TCRdb shows in-frame clones only, minus some. The repertoire includes some 170,000 clones, about 95% of them detected once, and under 0.9% sits in the top ten. Points from the study as a whole: High specificity and sensitivity for cytomegalovirus status were reported for the classifier. Cytomegalovirus-associated TCR beta chains were listed, numbering more than 150. In vitro confirmation showed a few CMV-associated chains to be CMV antigen specific.

Comment on this clone: The target antigen is unknown.

Input material: PBMCs. The source of this sequence is a woman aged 18 to 35 in good health and CMV-seronegative.

The CDR3 DNA sequence: TGTGCCAGCAGCTCCCCCAGGAACACTGAAGCTTTCTTT. Translated, it gives CASSSPRNTEAFF. V gene TRBV7-2 combines with J gene TRBJ1-1; no clear D. The CDR3 length is 13 residues. The V end lost 4 bases, the J end lost 1 base, and 7 bases lay between the germline ends. Germline lookup yields CDR1 SGHTA and CDR2 FQGNSA.